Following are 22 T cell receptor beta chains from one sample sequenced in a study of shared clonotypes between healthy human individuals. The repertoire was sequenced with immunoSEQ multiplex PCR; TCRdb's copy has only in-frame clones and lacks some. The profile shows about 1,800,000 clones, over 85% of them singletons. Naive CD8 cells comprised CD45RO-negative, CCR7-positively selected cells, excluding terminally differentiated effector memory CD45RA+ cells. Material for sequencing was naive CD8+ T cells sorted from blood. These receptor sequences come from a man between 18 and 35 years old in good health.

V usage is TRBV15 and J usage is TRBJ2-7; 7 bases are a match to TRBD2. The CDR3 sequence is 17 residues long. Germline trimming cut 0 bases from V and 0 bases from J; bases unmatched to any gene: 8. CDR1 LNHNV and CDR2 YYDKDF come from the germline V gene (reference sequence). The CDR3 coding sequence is TGTGCCACCAGCAGAGATAGGTCTAGCGGCGCCTCCTACGAGCAGTACTTC. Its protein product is CATSRDRSSGASYEQYF. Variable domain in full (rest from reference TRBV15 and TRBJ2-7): DAMVIQNPRYQVTQFGKPVTLSCSQTLNHNVMYWYQQKSSQAPKLLFHYYDKDFNNEADTPDNFQSRRPNTSFCFLDIRSPGLGDTAMYLCATSRDRSSGASYEQYFGPGTRLTVT.

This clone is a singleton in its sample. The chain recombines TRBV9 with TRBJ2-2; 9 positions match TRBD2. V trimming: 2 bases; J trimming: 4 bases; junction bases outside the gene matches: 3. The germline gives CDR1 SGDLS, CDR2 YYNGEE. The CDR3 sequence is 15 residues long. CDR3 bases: TGTGCCAGCAGCGTCGGCGGGAGGGGCACCGGGGAGCTGTTTTTT. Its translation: CASSVGGRGTGELFF.

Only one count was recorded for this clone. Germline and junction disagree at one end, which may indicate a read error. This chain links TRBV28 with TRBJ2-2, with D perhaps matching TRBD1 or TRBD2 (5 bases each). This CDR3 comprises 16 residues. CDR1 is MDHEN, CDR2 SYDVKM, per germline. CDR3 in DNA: TGTGCCAGCAGTTTATCCTTCGGGGCGAAGACCGGGGAGCTGTTTTTT. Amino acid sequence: CASSLSFGAKTGELFF.

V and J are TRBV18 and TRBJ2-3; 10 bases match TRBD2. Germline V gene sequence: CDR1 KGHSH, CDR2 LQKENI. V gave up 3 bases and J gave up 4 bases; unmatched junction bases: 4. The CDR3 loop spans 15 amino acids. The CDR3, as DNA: TGTGCCAGCTCACCGGCTAGCGGGGGAGCAGATACGCAGTATTTT. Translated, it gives CASSPASGGADTQYF.

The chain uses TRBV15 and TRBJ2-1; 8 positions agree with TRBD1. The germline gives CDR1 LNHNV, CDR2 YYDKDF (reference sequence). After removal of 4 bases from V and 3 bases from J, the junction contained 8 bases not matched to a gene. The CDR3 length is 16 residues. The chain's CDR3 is CATSTRGRGDYNEQFF. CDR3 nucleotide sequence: TGTGCCACCAGCACCAGGGGGCGAGGGGACTACAATGAGCAGTTCTTC.

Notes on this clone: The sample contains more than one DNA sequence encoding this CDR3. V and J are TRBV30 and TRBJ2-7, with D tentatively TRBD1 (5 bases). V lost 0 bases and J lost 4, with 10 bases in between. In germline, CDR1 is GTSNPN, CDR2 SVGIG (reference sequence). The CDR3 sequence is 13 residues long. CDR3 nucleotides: TGTGCCTGGAGTGTAAGGCAGGGTTACGAGCAGTACTTC. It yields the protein CAWSVRQGYEQYF. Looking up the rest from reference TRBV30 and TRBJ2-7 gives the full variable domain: SQTIHQWPATLVQPVGSPLSLECTVEGTSNPNLYWYRQAAGRGLQLLFYSVGIGQISSEVPQNLSASRPQDRQFILSSKKLLLSDSGFYLCAWSVRQGYEQYFGPGTRLTVT.

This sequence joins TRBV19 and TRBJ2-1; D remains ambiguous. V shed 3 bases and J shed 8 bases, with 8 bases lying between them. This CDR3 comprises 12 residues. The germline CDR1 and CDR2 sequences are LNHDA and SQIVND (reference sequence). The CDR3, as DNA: TGTGCCAGTAGTATTCGTATCGATGAGCAGTTCTTC. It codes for CASSIRIDEQFF.

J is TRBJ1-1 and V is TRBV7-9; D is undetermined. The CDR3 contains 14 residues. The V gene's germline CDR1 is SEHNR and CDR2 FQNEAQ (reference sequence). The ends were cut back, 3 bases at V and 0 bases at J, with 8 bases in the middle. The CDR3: CASSLPVMNTEAFF. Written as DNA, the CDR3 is TGTGCCAGCAGCTTGCCGGTGATGAACACTGAAGCTTTCTTT.

CDR3 sequence reads: CASSTGTGVEKLFF. CDR3 DNA: TGTGCCAGCAGTACGGGGACAGGGGTTGAAAAACTGTTTTTT. The chain couples TRBV27 to TRBJ1-4, with TRBD1 identical over 10 bases. CDR1 and CDR2 (germline): MNHEY, SMNVEV (reference sequence). With 5 bases clipped from V and 7 bases from J, the junction kept 4 bases outside the gene matches. The CDR3 has 14 residues.

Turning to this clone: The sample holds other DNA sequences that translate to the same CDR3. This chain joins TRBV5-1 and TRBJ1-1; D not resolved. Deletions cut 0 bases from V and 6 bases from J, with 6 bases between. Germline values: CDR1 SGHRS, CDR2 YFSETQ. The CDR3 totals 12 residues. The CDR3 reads CASSLGASEAFF. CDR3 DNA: TGCGCCAGCAGCTTGGGTGCTTCTGAAGCTTTCTTT.

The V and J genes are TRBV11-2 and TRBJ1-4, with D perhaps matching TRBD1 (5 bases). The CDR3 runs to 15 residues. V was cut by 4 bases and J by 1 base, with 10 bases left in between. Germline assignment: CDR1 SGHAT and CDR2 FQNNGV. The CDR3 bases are TGTGCCAGCAGCTCCGAGGGGATAACTAATGAAAAACTGTTTTTT. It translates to CASSSEGITNEKLFF.

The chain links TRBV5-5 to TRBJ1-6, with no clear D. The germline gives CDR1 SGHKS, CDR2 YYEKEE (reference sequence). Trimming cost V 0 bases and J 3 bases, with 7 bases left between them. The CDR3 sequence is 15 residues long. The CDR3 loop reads CASSLEGYYNSPLHF. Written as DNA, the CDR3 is TGTGCCAGCAGCTTGGAGGGTTACTATAATTCACCCCTCCACTTT.

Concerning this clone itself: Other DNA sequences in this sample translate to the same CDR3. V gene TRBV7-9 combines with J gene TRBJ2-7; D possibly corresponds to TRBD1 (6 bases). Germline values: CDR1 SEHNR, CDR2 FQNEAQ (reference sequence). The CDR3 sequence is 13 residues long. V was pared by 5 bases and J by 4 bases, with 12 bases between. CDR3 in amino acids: CASSPGQGYEQYF. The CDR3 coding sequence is TGTGCCAGCAGCCCGGGGCAGGGGTACGAGCAGTACTTC.

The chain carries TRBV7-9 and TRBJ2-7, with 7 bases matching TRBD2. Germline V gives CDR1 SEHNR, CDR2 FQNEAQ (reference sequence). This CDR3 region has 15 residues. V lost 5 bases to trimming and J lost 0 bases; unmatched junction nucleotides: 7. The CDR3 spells CASSPLAGDSYEQYF. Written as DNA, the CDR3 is TGTGCCAGCAGCCCCCTGGCGGGGGACTCCTACGAGCAGTACTTC.

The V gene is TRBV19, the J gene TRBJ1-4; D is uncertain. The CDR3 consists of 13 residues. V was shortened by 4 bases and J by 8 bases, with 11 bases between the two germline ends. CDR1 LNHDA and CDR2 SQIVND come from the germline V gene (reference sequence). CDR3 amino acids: CASSNWQKEKLFF. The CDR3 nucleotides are TGTGCCAGTAGTAATTGGCAAAAGGAAAAACTGTTTTTT.

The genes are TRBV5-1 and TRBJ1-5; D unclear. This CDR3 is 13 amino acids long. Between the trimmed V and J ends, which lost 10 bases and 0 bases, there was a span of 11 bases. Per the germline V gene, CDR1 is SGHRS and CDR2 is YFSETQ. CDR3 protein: CASAPYSNQPQHF. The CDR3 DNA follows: TGCGCCTCGGCACCATATAGCAATCAGCCCCAGCATTTT.

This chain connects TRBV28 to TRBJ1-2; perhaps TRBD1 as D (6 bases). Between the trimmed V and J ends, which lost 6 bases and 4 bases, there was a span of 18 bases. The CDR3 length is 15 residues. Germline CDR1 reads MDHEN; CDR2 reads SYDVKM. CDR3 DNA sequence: TGTGCCAGCAGCCGAACCCGGGACACAACCTATGGCTACACCTTC. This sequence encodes CASSRTRDTTYGYTF.

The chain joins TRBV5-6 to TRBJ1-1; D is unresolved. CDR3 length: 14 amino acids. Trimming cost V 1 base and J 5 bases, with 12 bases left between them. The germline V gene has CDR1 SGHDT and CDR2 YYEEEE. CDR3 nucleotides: TGTGCCAGCAGCTTGTGGGGAGGTAGGACTGAAGCTTTCTTT. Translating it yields CASSLWGGRTEAFF.

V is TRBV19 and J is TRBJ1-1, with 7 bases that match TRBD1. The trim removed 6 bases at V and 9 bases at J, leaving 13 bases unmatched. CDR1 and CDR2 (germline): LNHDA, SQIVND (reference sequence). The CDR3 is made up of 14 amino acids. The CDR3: CASSPSTGYPKAFF. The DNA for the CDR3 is TGTGCCAGTAGCCCCTCGACAGGGTACCCCAAAGCTTTCTTT.

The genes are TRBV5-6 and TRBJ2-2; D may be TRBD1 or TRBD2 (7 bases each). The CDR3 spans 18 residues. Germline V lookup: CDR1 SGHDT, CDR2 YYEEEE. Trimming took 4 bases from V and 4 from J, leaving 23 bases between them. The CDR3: CASSPSPPDREGTGELFF. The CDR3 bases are TGTGCCAGCAGCCCATCACCCCCAGACAGGGAGGGCACCGGGGAGCTGTTTTTT.

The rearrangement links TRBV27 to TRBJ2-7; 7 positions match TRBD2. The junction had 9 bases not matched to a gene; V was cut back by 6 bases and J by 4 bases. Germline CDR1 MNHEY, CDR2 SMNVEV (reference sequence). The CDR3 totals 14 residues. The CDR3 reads CASRSPGTTYEQYF. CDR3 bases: TGTGCCAGCAGGTCCCCCGGGACTACATACGAGCAGTACTTC.

Written as DNA, the CDR3 is TGTGCCAGCAGCGGGCCCGGGCGCTCCTACAATGAGCAGTTCTTC. Translating it yields CASSGPGRSYNEQFF. The V call is TRBV11-2, the J call TRBJ2-1; no clear D gene. The germline V gene has CDR1 SGHAT and CDR2 FQNNGV. Trimming stripped 5 bases from V and 0 bases from J, with 11 bases between. This CDR3 comprises 15 residues.